Here is one T cell receptor (beta chain) with its context. Its recognized antigen is unknown. Base qualities are not recorded, but no much larger clone differs from it by a single base. The CDR3 regions of human TCRbeta chains were subjected to immunosequencing. In the source study's methods: TCRs in the repertoires were compared against a reference library of SARS-CoV-2-specific TCRs that had been generated with the MIRA antigen-specificity platform. Breadth was defined as the fraction of unique TCRs that were SARS-CoV-2-associated, and depth was defined as the fraction of total T cells that were SARS-CoV-2-associated. Each spike-specific TCR was assigned to its reactive spike region and to a CD4 or CD8 class using the MIRA data. Log10-transformed breadth and depth values were compared by one-way ANOVA with Sidak's multiple comparisons tests. TCRdb retrieved this table from immuneACCESS and kept in-frame rearrangements only. Not all clones are present; in checked studies, unresolved V genes account for under half, and no reason is known for the remainder. The V and J calls and the clone size are those of that table, but D and trimming were determined from the DNA. In all, the sample holds over 110,000 clones, and roughly 92% of those were seen once. Approximately 1.5% of the sample is in the top ten clones.

This record belongs to a study of T cell responses to AZD1222 COVID-19 vaccine (dated by TCRdb to about 2021). Turning to the overall study: AZD1222 recipients whose second dose came at about 4 weeks and those whose second dose came at about 12 weeks were combined into one group, since spike-specific TCR depth and breadth did not differ between the two schedules. TCR sequencing was performed for over 230 trial participants, of whom 207 were given two doses of AZD1222 and around 26 were given two doses of MenACWY control vaccine. Trial participants were enrolled by age into subgroups of 18-55, 56-69 and 70-plus years, and about 150, 27 and 61 TCR-sequenced participants, respectively, were included in these subgroups. The research as a whole found: A significant rise in spike-specific TCR breadth and depth was observed after two AZD1222 doses relative to day 0 and relative to MenACWY recipients. Conclusions about previously exposed vaccinees are limited because only five to seven AZD1222 recipients were SARS-CoV-2 seropositive at baseline. Nearly half of unique spike-specific TCRs reportedly recognized epitopes outside regions mutated in the B.1.351 and B.1.1.7 variants. In the small 56-69-year group, the increase in depth fell short of significance, most likely because of low power. Participants were mostly white British and included more females than males, and it was suggested by the authors that clonal diversity may have been underestimated. Because no day 14 peak-response samples were available, the repertoires could be characterized only after the peak T cell response. The whole spike protein was spanned by vaccine-associated CD4 TCRs, and dominant responses were seen in regions 160-218 and 743-854.

The sample's time point label, in plain terms: baseline before first vaccination. Vaccinee samples came from UK trials COV001 and COV002, including a single-blind randomized controlled phase 2/3 trial of AZD1222 (ChAdOx1 nCoV-19) in healthy adults. For TCRbeta chain sequencing, PBMC samples were collected from trial participants at day 0 and at day 28 after the second dose. Based on the germline V gene (reference sequence), the CDR1 and CDR2 sequences are SGHNT and YYREEE. V loses 4 bases of germline sequence and J loses 4 bases, and the interval between the two ends is 17 bases. There are 15 amino acids in the CDR3, from cysteine to phenylalanine inclusive. Only CDR3 DNA is held: 45 bases, read in frame from base 1.

The sequenced sample was peripheral blood, obtained on day 0 of AZD1222 vaccination. This receptor was taken from an adult in good health. The chain was built from TRBV5-4 and TRBJ1-1; no D gene is confidently identified. The CDR3 protein: CASSPPRVESTEAFF. Here is the DNA: TGTGCCAGCAGCCCCCCCCGGGTGGAAAGCACTGAAGCTTTCTTT. With all but the CDR3 taken from the reference TRBV5-4 and TRBJ1-1 genes, the full variable domain is: ETGVTQSPTHLIKTRGQQVTLRCSSQSGHNTVSWYQQALGQGPQFIFQYYREEENGRGNFPPRFSGLQFPNYSSELNVNALELDDSALYLCASSPPRVESTEAFFGQGTRLTVV.